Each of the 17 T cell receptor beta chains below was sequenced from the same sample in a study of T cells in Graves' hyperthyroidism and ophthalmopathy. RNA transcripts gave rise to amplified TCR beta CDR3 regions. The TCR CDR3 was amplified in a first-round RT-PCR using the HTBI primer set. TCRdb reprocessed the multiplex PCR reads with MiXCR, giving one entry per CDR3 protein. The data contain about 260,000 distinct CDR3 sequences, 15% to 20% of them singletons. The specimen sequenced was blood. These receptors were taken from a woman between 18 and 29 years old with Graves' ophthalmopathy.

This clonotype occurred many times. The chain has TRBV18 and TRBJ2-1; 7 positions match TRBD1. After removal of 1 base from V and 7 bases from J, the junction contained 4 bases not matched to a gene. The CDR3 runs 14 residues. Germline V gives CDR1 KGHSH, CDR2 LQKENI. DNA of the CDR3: TGTGCCAGCTCACCACGACAGGGCCTGAATGAGCAGTTCTTC. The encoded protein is CASSPRQGLNEQFF.

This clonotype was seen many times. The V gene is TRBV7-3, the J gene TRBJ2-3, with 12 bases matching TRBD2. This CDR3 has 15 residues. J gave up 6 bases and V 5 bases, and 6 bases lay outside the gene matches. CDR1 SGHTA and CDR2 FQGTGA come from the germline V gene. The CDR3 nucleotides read TGTGCCAGCAGCCTGACTAGCGGGAGACACGATACGCAGTATTTT. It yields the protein CASSLTSGRHDTQYF.

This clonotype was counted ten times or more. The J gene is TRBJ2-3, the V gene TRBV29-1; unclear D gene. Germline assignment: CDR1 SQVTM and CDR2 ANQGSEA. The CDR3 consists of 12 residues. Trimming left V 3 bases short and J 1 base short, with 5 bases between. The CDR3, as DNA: TGCAGCGTTGACTTTGGCACAGATACGCAGTATTTT. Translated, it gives CSVDFGTDTQYF.

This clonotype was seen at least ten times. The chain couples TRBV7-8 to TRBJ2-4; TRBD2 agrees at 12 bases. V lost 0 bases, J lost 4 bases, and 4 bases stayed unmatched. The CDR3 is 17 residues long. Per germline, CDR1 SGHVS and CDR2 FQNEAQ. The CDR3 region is CASSLAWTSGTKNIQYF. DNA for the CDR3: TGTGCCAGCAGCTTAGCCTGGACTAGCGGGACAAAAAACATTCAGTACTTC.

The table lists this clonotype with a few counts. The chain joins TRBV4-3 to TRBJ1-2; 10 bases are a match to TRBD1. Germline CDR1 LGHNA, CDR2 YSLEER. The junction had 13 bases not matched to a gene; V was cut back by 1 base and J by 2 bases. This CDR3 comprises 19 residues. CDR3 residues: CASSQVVGTGEQGNYGYTF. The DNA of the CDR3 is TGCGCCAGCAGCCAAGTTGTCGGGACAGGGGAACAAGGGAACTATGGCTACACCTTC.

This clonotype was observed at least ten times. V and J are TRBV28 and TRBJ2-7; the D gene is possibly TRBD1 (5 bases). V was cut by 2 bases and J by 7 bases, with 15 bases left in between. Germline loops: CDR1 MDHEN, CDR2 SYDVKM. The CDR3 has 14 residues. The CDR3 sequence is CASSLSPTASEQYF. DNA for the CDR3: TGTGCCAGCAGTTTAAGCCCGACAGCATCAGAGCAGTACTTC.

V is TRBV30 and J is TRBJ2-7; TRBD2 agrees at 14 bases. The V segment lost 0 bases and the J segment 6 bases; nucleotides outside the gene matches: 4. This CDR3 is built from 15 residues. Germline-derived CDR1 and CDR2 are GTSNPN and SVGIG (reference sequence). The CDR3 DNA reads TGTGCCTGGAGTGTACTCGGACTAGCGGGAGGCGAGCAGTACTTC. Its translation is CAWSVLGLAGGEQYF.

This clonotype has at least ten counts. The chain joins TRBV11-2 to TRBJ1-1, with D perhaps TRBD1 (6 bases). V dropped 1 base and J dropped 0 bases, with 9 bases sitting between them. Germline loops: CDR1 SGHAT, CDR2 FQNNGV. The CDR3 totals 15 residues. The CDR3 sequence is CASSLGTVLNTEAFF. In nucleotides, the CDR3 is TGTGCCAGCAGCTTAGGGACAGTATTGAACACTGAAGCTTTCTTT. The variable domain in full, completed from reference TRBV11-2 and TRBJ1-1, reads EAGVAQSPRYKIIEKRQSVAFWCNPISGHATLYWYQQILGQGPKLLIQFQNNGVVDDSQLPKDRFSAERLKGVDSTLKIQPAKLEDSAVYLCASSLGTVLNTEAFFGQGTRLTVV.

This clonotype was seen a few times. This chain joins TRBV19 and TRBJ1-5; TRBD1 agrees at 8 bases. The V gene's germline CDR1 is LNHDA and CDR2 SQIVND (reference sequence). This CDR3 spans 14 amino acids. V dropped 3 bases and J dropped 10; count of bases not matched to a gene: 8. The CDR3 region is CASSIGTGREPQHF. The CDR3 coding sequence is TGTGCCAGTAGTATCGGGACAGGTAGGGAACCCCAGCATTTT.

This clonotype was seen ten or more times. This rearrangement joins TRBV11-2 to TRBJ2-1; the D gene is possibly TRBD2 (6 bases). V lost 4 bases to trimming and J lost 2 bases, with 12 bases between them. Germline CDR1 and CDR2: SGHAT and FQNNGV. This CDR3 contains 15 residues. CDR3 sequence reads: CASSWGVGTYNEQFF. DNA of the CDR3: TGTGCCAGCAGCTGGGGGGTGGGAACCTACAATGAGCAGTTCTTC.

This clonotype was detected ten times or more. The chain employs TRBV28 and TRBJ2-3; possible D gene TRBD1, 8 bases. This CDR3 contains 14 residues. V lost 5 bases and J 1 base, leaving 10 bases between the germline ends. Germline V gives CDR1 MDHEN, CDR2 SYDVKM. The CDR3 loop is CASSTGGGTDTQYF. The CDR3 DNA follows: TGTGCCAGCAGTACAGGGGGGGGCACAGATACGCAGTATTTT.

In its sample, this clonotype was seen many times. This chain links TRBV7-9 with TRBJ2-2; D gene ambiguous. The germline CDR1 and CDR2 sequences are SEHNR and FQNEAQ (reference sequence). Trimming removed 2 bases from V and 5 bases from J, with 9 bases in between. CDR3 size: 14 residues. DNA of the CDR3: TGTGCCAGCAGCTTACTCGCGGATACCGGGGAGCTGTTTTTT. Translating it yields CASSLLADTGELFF. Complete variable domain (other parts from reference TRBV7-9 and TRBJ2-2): DTGVSQNPRHKITKRGQNVTFRCDPISEHNRLYWYRQTLGQGPEFLTYFQNEAQLEKSRLLSDRFSAERPKGSFSTLEIQRTEQGDSAMYLCASSLLADTGELFFGEGSRLTVL.

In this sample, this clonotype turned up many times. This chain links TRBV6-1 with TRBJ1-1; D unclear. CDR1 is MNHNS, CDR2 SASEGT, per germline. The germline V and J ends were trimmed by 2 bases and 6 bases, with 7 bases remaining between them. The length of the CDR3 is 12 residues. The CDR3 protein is CASSERTAEAFF. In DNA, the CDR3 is TGTGCCAGCAGTGAAAGGACGGCTGAAGCTTTCTTT.

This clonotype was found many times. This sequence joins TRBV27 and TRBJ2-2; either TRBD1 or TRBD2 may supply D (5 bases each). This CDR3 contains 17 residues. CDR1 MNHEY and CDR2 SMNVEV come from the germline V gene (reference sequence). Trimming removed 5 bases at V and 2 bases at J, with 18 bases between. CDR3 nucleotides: TGTGCCAGCAGTGGGGGTCGTGGCGACCCTAACACCGGGGAGCTGTTTTTT. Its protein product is CASSGGRGDPNTGELFF.

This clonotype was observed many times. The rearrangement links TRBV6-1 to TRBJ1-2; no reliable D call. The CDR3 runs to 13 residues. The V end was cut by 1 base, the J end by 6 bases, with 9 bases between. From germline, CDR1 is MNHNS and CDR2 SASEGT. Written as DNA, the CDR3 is TGTGCCAGCAGTGAAGGAGGCATCCATGGCTACACCTTC. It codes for CASSEGGIHGYTF.

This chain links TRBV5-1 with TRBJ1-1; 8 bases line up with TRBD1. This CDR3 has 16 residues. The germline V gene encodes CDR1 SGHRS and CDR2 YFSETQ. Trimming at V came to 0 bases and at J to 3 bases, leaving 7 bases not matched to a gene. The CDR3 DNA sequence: TGCGCCAGCAGCTTGGACAGGGGGGCTGGGGACACTGAAGCTTTCTTT. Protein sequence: CASSLDRGAGDTEAFF. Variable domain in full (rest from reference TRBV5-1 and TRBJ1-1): KAGVTQTPRYLIKTRGQQVTLSCSPISGHRSVSWYQQTPGQGLQFLFEYFSETQRNKGNFPGRFSGRQFSNSRSEMNVSTLELGDSALYLCASSLDRGAGDTEAFFGQGTRLTVV.

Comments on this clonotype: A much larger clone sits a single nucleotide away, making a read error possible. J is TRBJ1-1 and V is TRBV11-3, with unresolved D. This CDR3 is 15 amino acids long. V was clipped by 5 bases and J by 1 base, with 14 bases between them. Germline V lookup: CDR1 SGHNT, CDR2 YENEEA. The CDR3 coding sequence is TGTGCCAGCAGCCTAGCCAAGTGGGCGAACACTGAAGCTTTCTTT. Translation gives CASSLAKWANTEAFF.